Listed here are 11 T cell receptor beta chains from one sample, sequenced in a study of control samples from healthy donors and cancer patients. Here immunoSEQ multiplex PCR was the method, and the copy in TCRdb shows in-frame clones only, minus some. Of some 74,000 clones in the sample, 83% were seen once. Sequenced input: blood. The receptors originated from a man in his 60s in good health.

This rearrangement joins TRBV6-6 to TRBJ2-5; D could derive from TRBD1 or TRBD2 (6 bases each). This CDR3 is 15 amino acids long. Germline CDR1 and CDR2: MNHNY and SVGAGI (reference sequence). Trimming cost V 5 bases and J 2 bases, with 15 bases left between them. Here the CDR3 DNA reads TGTGCCAGCAGTACTGGGGGGCGGGTTCAAGAGACCCAGTACTTC. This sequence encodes CASSTGGRVQETQYF.

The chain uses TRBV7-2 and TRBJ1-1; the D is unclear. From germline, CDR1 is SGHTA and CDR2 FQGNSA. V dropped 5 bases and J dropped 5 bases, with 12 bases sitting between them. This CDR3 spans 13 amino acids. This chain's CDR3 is CASSLTSRTEAFF. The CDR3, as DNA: TGTGCCAGCAGCCTGACAAGTAGGACTGAAGCTTTCTTT.

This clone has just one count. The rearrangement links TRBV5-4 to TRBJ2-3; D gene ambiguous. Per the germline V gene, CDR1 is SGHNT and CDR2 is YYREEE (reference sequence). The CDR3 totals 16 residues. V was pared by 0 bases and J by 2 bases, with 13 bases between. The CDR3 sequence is CASSLVPQSDTDTQYF. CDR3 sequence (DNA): TGTGCCAGCAGCTTGGTTCCACAGTCCGACACAGATACGCAGTATTTT. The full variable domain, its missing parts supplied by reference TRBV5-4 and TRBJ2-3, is ETGVTQSPTHLIKTRGQQVTLRCSSQSGHNTVSWYQQALGQGPQFIFQYYREEENGRGNFPPRFSGLQFPNYSSELNVNALELDDSALYLCASSLVPQSDTDTQYFGPGTRLTVL.

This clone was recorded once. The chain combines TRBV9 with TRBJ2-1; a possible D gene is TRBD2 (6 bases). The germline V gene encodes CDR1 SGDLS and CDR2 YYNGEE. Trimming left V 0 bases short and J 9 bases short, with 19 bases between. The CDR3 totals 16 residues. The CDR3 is CASSVGVLGEVGEQFF. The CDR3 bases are TGTGCCAGCAGCGTAGGGGTTTTAGGGGAGGTCGGTGAGCAGTTCTTC.

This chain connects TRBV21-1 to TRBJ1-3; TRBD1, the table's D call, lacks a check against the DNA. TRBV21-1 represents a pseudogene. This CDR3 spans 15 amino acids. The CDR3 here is CASSKEGTAGNTIYF. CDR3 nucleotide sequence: TGTGCCAGCAGCAAAGAGGGGACAGCTGGAAACACCATATATTTT.

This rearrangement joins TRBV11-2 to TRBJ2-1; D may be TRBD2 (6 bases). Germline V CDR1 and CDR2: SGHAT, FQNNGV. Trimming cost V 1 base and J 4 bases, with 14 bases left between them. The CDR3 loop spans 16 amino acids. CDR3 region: CASSLGSGTGYNEQFF. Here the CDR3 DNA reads TGTGCCAGCAGCTTAGGGTCAGGGACTGGTTACAATGAGCAGTTCTTC.

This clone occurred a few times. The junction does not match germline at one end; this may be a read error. CDR3 in DNA: TGTGCCAGCAGCTTAAGGGGGATCTACGATGAGCAGTTCTTC. It specifies CASSLRGIYDEQFF. The V call is TRBV11-3, the J call TRBJ2-1; D is possibly TRBD1 (6 bases). CDR3 length: 14 residues. CDR1 is SGHNT and CDR2 is YENEEA in the germline V gene.

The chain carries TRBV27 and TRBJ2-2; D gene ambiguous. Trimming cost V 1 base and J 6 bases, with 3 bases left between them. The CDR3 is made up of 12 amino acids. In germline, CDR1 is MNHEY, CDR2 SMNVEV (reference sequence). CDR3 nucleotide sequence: TGTGCCAGCAGTTTATATGCCGGGGAGCTGTTTTTT. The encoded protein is CASSLYAGELFF.

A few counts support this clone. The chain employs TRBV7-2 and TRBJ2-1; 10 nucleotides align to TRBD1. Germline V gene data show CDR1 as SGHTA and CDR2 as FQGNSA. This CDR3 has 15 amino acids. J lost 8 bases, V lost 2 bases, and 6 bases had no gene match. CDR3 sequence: CASSLTGQGTYEQFF. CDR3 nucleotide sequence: TGTGCCAGCAGCTTAACGGGACAGGGGACCTATGAGCAGTTCTTC.

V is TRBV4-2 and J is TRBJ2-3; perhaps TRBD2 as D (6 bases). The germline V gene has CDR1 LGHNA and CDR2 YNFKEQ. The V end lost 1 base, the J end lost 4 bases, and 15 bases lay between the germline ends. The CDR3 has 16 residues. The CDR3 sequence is CASSQGTGGIADTQYF. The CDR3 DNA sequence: TGTGCCAGCAGCCAAGGGACCGGCGGGATCGCAGATACGCAGTATTTT.

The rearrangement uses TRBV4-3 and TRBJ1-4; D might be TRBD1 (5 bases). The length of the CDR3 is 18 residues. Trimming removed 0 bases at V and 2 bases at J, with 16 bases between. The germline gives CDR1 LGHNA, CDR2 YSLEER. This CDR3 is CASSQDLGGAVTNEKLFF. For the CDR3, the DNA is TGCGCCAGCAGCCAAGATCTCGGGGGAGCGGTCACTAATGAAAAACTGTTTTTT.